A selection of T cell receptor beta chains follows, all from one sample in a study of graft-versus-host responses after intestinal transplantation. Sequencing used immunoSEQ multiplex PCR; TCRdb keeps in-frame clones, though not all of them. The repertoire has approximately 38,000 clones, under 85% of them found once; the top ten carry about 3.5%. The sequenced sample was PBMCs, obtained more than 950 days after transplant. Receptors were obtained from a human patient who received an intestinal transplant, so some T cells may come from the graft donor. The CDR3 runs from the conserved cysteine through the conserved F or W. The D gene is left open where the match is weak. Clone size appears in some rows only: once, few, many, or a class for an expanded clone.

cdr3_length,clone_size,j_call,d_call,v_call,cdr3_nt,cdr3_aa
15,.,TRBJ1-1,.,TRBV6-1,TGTGCCAGCAGTCCTGACAGAATCATGAACACTGAAGCTTTCTTT,CASSPDRIMNTEAFF
13,.,TRBJ1-2,.,TRBV5-6,TGTGCCAGCAGCGTCCAGGGTTACGCTGGCTACACCTTC,CASSVQGYAGYTF
12,.,TRBJ2-5,.,TRBV29-1,TGCAGCGGCCGACGCGCAGGAGAGACCCAGTACTTC,CSGRRAGETQYF
15,once,TRBJ1-3,.,TRBV7-6,TGTGCCAGCAGCTTAGAGCCCCGGTCTGGAAACACCATATATTTT,CASSLEPRSGNTIYF
16,.,TRBJ2-7,.,TRBV5-4,TGTGCCAGCAGCTTGGCTTTCGTGGGCGGTTTTTACTTGGAGTACTTC,CASSLAFVGGFYLEYF
10,.,TRBJ2-5,.,TRBV6-6,TGTGCCAGTTCCGGGGGGACCCAGTACTTC,CASSGGTQYF
16,.,TRBJ2-3,TRBD1,TRBV7-9,TGTGCCAGCAGCATCCTTCGGACAGGCCGCACAGATACGCAGTATTTT,CASSILRTGRTDTQYF
14,.,TRBJ2-7,TRBD2,TRBV28,TGTGCCAGCGGAAAAAGCGGGAGACCCTACGAGCAGTACTTC,CASGKSGRPYEQYF
13,medium-sized,TRBJ1-2,.,TRBV10-3,TGTGCCACCGAGCCCCGGTGGGACTATGGCTACACCTTC,CATEPRWDYGYTF
16,.,TRBJ2-1,.,TRBV2,TGTGCCAGCAGTGAATCCACAGGGAGCTCCTACAATGAGCAGTTCTTC,CASSESTGSSYNEQFF